Listed below are T cell receptor beta chains from one sample, sequenced in a study of blood T cell repertoires in COVID-19. Measured with immunoSEQ multiplex PCR; TCRdb has only the in-frame clones, and not every one. The sample records 100,000 to 150,000 clones, around 85% being singletons. Sample: peripheral blood. These receptors came from a woman of 80 years or more with COVID-19, enrolled during active disease. CDR3s include the opening cysteine and the closing phenylalanine or tryptophan. The D gene is left open where the match is weak. Clone size appears in some rows only: once, few, many, or a class for an expanded clone.

clone_size d_call j_call v_call cdr3_aa cdr3_nt
NA TRBD2 TRBJ2-1 TRBV6-2/TRBV6-3 CASSSKTSASPYNEQFF TGTGCCAGCAGTTCGAAGACTAGCGCCTCGCCTTACAATGAGCAGTTCTTC
NA TRBD2 TRBJ2-7 TRBV29-1 CSVEVERETYEQYF TGCAGCGTTGAAGTGGAGCGGGAGACCTACGAGCAGTACTTC
NA NA TRBJ2-2 TRBV6-1 CASSELRTTNTGELFF TGTGCCAGCAGTGAACTGAGGACAACGAACACCGGGGAGCTGTTTTTT
NA NA TRBJ2-7 TRBV28 CASSLASPGNEQYF TGTGCCAGCAGTTTAGCCAGCCCGGGAAACGAGCAGTACTTC
NA TRBD1 TRBJ2-1 TRBV5-4 CASSPGQGVNEQFF TGTGCCAGCAGCCCCGGACAGGGGGTTAATGAGCAGTTCTTC
NA NA TRBJ1-1 TRBV10-3 CAISQSGQNTEAFF TGTGCCATCAGTCAATCGGGACAGAACACTGAAGCTTTCTTT
once TRBD2 TRBJ2-1 TRBV6-2/TRBV6-3 CASSPLAGDYNEQFF TGTGCCAGCAGCCCTCTAGCGGGAGACTACAATGAGCAGTTCTTC
few NA TRBJ1-5 TRBV5-8 CASSLGGYSNQPQHF TGTGCCAGCAGCTTGGGCGGATATAGCAATCAGCCCCAGCATTTT
NA NA TRBJ2-6 TRBV7-3 CASSPGFTLSGANVLTF TGTGCCAGCAGCCCGGGGTTTACGCTCTCTGGGGCCAACGTCCTGACTTTC
NA TRBD1 TRBJ1-6 TRBV27 CASSLSVPGQGRYSPLHF TGTGCCAGCAGTTTATCCGTCCCGGGACAGGGTCGGTATTCACCCCTCCACTTT
NA NA TRBJ1-5 TRBV5-4 CASSSTEQPNQPQHF TGTGCCAGCAGCTCTACGGAGCAACCCAATCAGCCCCAGCATTTT
NA NA TRBJ2-1 TRBV6-5 CASSPGSSEQFF TGTGCCAGCAGCCCCGGGTCGAGTGAGCAGTTCTTC
NA NA TRBJ1-3 TRBV28 CASSLLGAGGNTIYF TGTGCCAGCAGTCTCTTGGGGGCTGGTGGAAACACCATATATTTT
NA TRBD1 TRBJ1-4 TRBV28 CASSSTTGWNEKLFF TGTGCCAGCAGTTCAACGACAGGGTGGAATGAAAAACTGTTTTTT
NA NA TRBJ2-6 TRBV5-1 CASSSLGSSGANVLTF TGCGCCAGCAGCTCCCTGGGGAGCTCTGGGGCCAACGTCCTGACTTTC
NA TRBD1 TRBJ1-2 TRBV3-1/TRBV3-2 CASSRALRTGEYGYTF TGTGCCAGCAGCCGGGCACTTCGGACAGGAGAATATGGCTACACCTTC
NA TRBD2 TRBJ2-5 TRBV6-2/TRBV6-3 CASSYSASGSQETQYF TGTGCCAGCAGTTACTCGGCTAGCGGATCCCAGGAGACCCAGTACTTC
NA NA TRBJ2-2 TRBV9 CASSVLAQGNTGELFF TGTGCCAGCAGCGTTCTAGCACAGGGAAACACCGGGGAGCTGTTTTTT
NA NA TRBJ2-7 TRBV5-1 CASSLDGRSYEQYF TGCGCCAGCAGCTTGGATGGGAGGTCCTACGAGCAGTACTTC
NA NA TRBJ2-2 TRBV19 CASSIAPRGRVNTGELFF TGTGCCAGTAGTATTGCCCCGCGGGGCAGGGTTAACACCGGGGAGCTGTTTTTT
once NA TRBJ2-7 TRBV5-1 CASSSGEGYEQYF TGCGCCAGCAGCTCAGGGGAGGGCTACGAGCAGTACTTC
NA NA TRBJ1-2 TRBV5-1 CASSLDTASGATF TGCGCCAGCAGCTTAGATACGGCTTCTGGGGCCACCTTC
few NA TRBJ1-5 TRBV28 CASRTDAHQPQHF TGTGCCAGCAGGACAGACGCTCATCAGCCCCAGCATTTT
once NA TRBJ1-1 TRBV24-1 CATSVGRNTEAFF TGTGCCACCAGTGTGGGGCGGAACACTGAAGCTTTCTTT
NA TRBD1 TRBJ1-1 TRBV7-9 CASSWGQGNTEAFF TGTGCCAGCAGCTGGGGACAGGGGAACACTGAAGCTTTCTTT
once NA TRBJ2-5 TRBV24-1 CATSDAGFTETQYF TGTGCCACCAGTGATGCAGGTTTTACGGAGACCCAGTACTTC
once NA TRBJ2-2 TRBV2 CASRTDRTNTGELFF TGTGCCAGCAGGACGGACAGAACGAACACCGGGGAGCTGTTTTTT
NA TRBD1 TRBJ1-2 TRBV9 CASSPGTGGLNYGYTF TGTGCCAGCAGCCCGGGGACAGGGGGCCTTAACTATGGCTACACCTTC
NA NA TRBJ2-2 TRBV5-1 CASSQVGNTGELFF TGCGCCAGCAGCCAAGTTGGCAACACCGGGGAGCTGTTTTTT
NA NA TRBJ2-2 TRBV15 CATSRRTGIGAGELFF TGTGCCACCAGCAGACGTACGGGGATAGGAGCCGGGGAGCTGTTTTTT
NA NA TRBJ1-4 TRBV3-1/TRBV3-2 CASSQDRGFTNEKLFF TGTGCCAGCAGCCAAGATCGAGGGTTTACTAATGAAAAACTGTTTTTT
NA TRBD1 TRBJ1-3 TRBV12-3/TRBV12-4 CASRLHRGFTIYF TGTGCCAGCCGACTACACAGGGGATTCACCATATATTTT
NA NA TRBJ1-5 TRBV5-1 CASSFGGADQPQHF TGCGCCAGCAGCTTTGGGGGGGCCGATCAGCCCCAGCATTTT
once TRBD1 TRBJ1-2 TRBV6-5 CASSYAKADRASGYTF TGTGCCAGCAGTTACGCCAAGGCGGACAGGGCTAGTGGCTACACCTTC
NA TRBD1 TRBJ2-3 TRBV9 CASSFGQGAPDTQYF TGTGCCAGCAGCTTCGGACAGGGGGCCCCAGATACGCAGTATTTT
once NA TRBJ1-5 TRBV6-4 CASSVSIGQPQHF TGTGCCAGCAGTGTTTCCATCGGGCAGCCCCAGCATTTT
NA TRBD1 TRBJ1-4 TRBV7-2 CASSFQGTGEKLFF TGTGCCAGCAGCTTTCAGGGGACAGGTGAAAAACTGTTTTTT
NA NA TRBJ2-7 TRBV10-3 CAISELYEQYF TGTGCCATCAGTGAGCTATACGAGCAGTACTTC
NA NA TRBJ1-1 TRBV3-1/TRBV3-2 CASSPSGNTEAFF TGTGCCAGCAGCCCTTCGGGGAACACTGAAGCTTTCTTT
NA NA TRBJ2-5 TRBV12-3/TRBV12-4 CASRRLGEETQYF TGTGCCAGCAGACGACTAGGGGAAGAGACCCAGTACTTC